Included here is one T cell receptor beta chain sequence, with context. Just one base apart from a much larger clone, this may be a read error. The sample originates from a study of human T cells and chemical hapten exposure. TCRdb re-called the RACE reads through MiXCR, storing one row per CDR3 protein. The sample carries about 400,000 distinct CDR3 sequences, around 6% recorded once. Trimming cost V 2 bases and J 4 bases, with 9 bases left between them. The CDR3 consists of 14 residues. Time point: patch test 2, 6 weeks after DPC sensitization. Noted treatment: therapeutic diphenylcyclopropenone sensitization with weekly scalp DPC. At patch-test visits, sampling came before the patch test.

The chain recombines TRBV12-3 or TRBV12-4 with TRBJ2-1; D not certain. The source was whole blood, collected in connection with sensitization to the hapten diphenylcyclopropenone (DPC). The clonotype comes from a woman aged 18-35 years with alopecia areata. Some clones in this sample may be carry-over from other donors' samples. CDR3 in amino acids: CASSLSTEYNEQFF. The CDR3 nucleotides read TGTGCCAGCAGTTTAAGTACAGAGTACAATGAGCAGTTCTTC.